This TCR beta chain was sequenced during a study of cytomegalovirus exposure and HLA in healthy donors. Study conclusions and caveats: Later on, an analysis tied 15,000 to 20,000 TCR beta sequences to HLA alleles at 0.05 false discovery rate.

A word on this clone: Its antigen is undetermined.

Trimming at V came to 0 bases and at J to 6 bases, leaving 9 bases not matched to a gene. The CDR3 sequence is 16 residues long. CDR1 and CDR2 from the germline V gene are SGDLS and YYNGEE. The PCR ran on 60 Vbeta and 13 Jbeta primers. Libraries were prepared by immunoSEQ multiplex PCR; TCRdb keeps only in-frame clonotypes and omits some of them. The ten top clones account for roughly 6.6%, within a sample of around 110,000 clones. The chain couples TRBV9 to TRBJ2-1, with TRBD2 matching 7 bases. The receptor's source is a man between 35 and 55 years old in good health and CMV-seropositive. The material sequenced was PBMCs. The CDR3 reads CASSVGGGGALNEQFF. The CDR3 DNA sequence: TGTGCCAGCAGCGTAGGTGGGGGGGGAGCTCTCAATGAGCAGTTCTTC.